This TCR beta chain stems from a study of blood T cells in healthy people across ages. The second PCR ran about 6 to 12 cycles with a sample-barcoded 5' primer and J-beta primers. Through a template-switch adaptor with 12 random nucleotides, each cDNA molecule received a tag. Via MiXCR, TCRdb re-called the 5' RACE reads, giving one row per CDR3 protein. The profile shows a few hundred thousand distinct CDR3 sequences, about a quarter of them singletons. This CDR3 has 14 residues. The J segment lost 7 bases and the V segment lost 5 bases, leaving 6 bases of the junction unmatched. Germline V gene lookup returns CDR1 SGHTA and CDR2 FQGNSA. Extractions gave at least 5.5 micrograms of total RNA per sample. These data were likewise used in another study, on T cells of mothers and their children.

This clonotype was sampled from a boy aged 2 to 10 in good health. The rearrangement uses TRBV7-2 and TRBJ1-2; the match to TRBD1 covers 11 bases. Sequenced input: blood. The CDR3 sequence: CASSPGQGAGGYTF. The DNA of the CDR3 is TGTGCCAGCAGCCCCGGACAGGGGGCTGGTGGCTACACCTTC.